This T cell receptor (beta chain) was recorded in a study of T cell clusters in autoimmune cytopenias. Study observations and caveats: Primary autoimmune cytopenia patients seemingly lacked the physiological T cell clusters found in healthy donors.

TRB amplification used 250 ng of peripheral blood genomic DNA. About this clonotype itself: Its cognate antigen is unknown.

The CDR3 totals 15 residues. Per germline, CDR1 SGHRS and CDR2 YFSETQ. Multiplex touch-down PCR amplified TRB using TRB-A and TRB-B pools in one tube. TCRdb re-called the multiplex PCR reads and gives one entry per CDR3 protein, without DNA. Reported are about 14,000 distinct CDR3 sequences; the ten largest clones contain about 3.7%. These same records also appear under a second study, on T cell repertoires in aging, cancer and after chemotherapy. Per that paper: Compared with age-matched healthy donors, untreated hematological or solid cancer patients showed higher blood TCR clonality.

The clonotype originates from a human donor in good health. Material: peripheral blood. The chain employs TRBV5-1 and TRBJ2-1; the D call of TRBD1 rests on TCRdb alone, since no DNA is present to check it. This CDR3 is CASSLTGDAYNEQFF.